A selection of T cell receptor beta chains follows, all from one sample in a study of blood T cell repertoires in COVID-19. The method was immunoSEQ multiplex PCR; TCRdb's version includes in-frame clones alone and lacks a portion of them. The sample holds 130,000 or so clones; around 87% are singletons and the top ten take approximately 27%. The sequenced sample was peripheral blood. Receptors were obtained from a man between 65 and 85 years old with active or convalescent COVID-19. CDR3s include the opening cysteine and the closing phenylalanine or tryptophan.

v_call	j_call	cdr3_aa
TRBV2	TRBJ1-6	CASSAQNNSPLHF
TRBV28	TRBJ2-1	CASRAPTGGGSYNEQFF
TRBV3-1/TRBV3-2	TRBJ2-4	CASSQVRLAGVKNIQYF
TRBV6-5	TRBJ1-2	CASSYEVRGGYTF
TRBV28	TRBJ1-2	CASSLIQGAKCTF
TRBV7-9	TRBJ1-1	CASSSPQGGTEAFF
TRBV18	TRBJ2-7	CASSPSGGAIGEQYF
TRBV28	TRBJ1-6	CASSLRDSSPSPLHF
TRBV19	TRBJ2-4	CASSSAGQGKRYF
TRBV30	TRBJ1-4	CAWAAEGGTNEKLFF
TRBV18	TRBJ2-3	CASSLTSGSTDTQYF
TRBV6-6	TRBJ2-7	CASSYSRDSSYEQYF
TRBV24-1	TRBJ2-5	CATRGRVEETQYF
TRBV18	TRBJ2-7	CASSTTENYEQYF
TRBV5-4	TRBJ1-4	CASSFGGHMNEKLFF
TRBV11-3	TRBJ1-3	CASSLATGSGNTIYF
TRBV10-3	TRBJ2-1	CAMGADYEQFF
TRBV5-1	TRBJ2-7	CASSTGQGNDEQYF
TRBV5-8	TRBJ2-5	CASSPDSQETQYF
TRBV24-1	TRBJ2-1	CATSDLGYRGDEQFF
TRBV5-4	TRBJ2-4	CASSLGTGRGNIAKNIQYF
TRBV10-3	TRBJ2-7	CAISQGQGPPYGEQYF
TRBV18	TRBJ1-4	CASSPTSTGASEKLFF